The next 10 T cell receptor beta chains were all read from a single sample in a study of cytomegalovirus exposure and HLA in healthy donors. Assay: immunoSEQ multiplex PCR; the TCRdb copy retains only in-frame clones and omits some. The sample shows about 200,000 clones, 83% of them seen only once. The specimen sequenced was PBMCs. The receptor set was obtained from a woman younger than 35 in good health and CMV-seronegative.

The CDR3 protein is CASSQEGGLAEYF. The CDR3 DNA sequence: TGTGCCAGCAGCCAAGAGGGGGGACTGGCGGAGTACTTC. This chain joins TRBV4-2 and TRBJ2-7; tentatively, D is TRBD2 (6 bases). The CDR3 runs to 13 residues. Germline V gene data show CDR1 as LGHNA and CDR2 as YNFKEQ. V lost 0 bases and J lost 11, with 14 bases in between.

The CDR3 region is CASTWTGNYGYTF. The CDR3 DNA sequence: TGTGCCAGCACTTGGACAGGGAACTATGGCTACACCTTC. The chain uses TRBV2 and TRBJ1-2; 8 bases are shared with TRBD1. Trimming cost V 7 bases and J 2 bases; bases outside gene matches: 3. This CDR3 is built from 13 residues. Germline values: CDR1 SNHLY, CDR2 FYNNEI.

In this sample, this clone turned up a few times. CDR3 bases: TGTGCCAGCAGCGTAGGAAGTGTCAGCTATGGCTACACCTTC. Encoded protein: CASSVGSVSYGYTF. The rearrangement joins TRBV9 to TRBJ1-2; D is undetermined. The germline CDR1 and CDR2 sequences are SGDLS and YYNGEE. This CDR3 comprises 14 residues. Deletions cut 0 bases from V and 4 bases from J, with 10 bases between.

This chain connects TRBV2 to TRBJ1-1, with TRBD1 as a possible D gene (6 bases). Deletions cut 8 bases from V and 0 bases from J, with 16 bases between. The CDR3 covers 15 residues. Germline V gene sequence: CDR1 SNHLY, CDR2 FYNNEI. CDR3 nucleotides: TGTGCCAGCGCGTTCCAGGGGTCGATGAACACTGAAGCTTTCTTT. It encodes CASAFQGSMNTEAFF.

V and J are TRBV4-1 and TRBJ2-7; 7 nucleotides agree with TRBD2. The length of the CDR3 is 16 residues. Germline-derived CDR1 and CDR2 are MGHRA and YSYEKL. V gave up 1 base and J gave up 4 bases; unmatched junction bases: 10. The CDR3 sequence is CASSQGKTSRWYEQYF. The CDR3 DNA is TGCGCCAGCAGCCAAGGAAAGACTAGCCGCTGGTACGAGCAGTACTTC.

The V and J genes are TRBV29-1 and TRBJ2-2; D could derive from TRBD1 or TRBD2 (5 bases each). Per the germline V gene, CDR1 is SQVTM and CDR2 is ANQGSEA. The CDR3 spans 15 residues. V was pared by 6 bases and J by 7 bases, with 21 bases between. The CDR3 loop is CSVVRGAGLDGELFF. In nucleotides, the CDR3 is TGCAGCGTCGTTCGTGGGGCGGGTCTTGACGGGGAGCTGTTTTTT.

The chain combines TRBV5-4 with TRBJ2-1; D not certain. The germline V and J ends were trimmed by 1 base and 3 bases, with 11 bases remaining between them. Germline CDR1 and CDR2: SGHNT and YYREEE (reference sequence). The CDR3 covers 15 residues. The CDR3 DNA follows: TGTGCCAGCAGCTTGCCCGACTCCTTCTACAATGAGCAGTTCTTC. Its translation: CASSLPDSFYNEQFF.

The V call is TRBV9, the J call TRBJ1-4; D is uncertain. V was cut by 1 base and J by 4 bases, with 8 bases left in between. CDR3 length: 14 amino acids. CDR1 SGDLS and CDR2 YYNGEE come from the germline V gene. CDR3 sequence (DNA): TGTGCCAGCAGCGTATCCCCCTTTAATGAAAAACTGTTTTTT. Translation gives CASSVSPFNEKLFF.

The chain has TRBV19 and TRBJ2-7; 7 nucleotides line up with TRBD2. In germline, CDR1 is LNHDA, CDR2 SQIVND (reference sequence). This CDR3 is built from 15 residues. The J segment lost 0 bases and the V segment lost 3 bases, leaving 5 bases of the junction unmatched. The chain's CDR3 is CASSISSSGSYEQYF. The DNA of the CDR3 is TGTGCCAGTAGTATCTCTTCTAGCGGCTCCTACGAGCAGTACTTC.

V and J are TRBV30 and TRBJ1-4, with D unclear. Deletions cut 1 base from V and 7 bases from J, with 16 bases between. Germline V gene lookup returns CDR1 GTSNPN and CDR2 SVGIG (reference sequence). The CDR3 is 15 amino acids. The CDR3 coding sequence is TGTGCCTGGAGTGCTGCAGACAATGGTGCTGAAAAACTGTTTTTT. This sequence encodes CAWSAADNGAEKLFF.